This paragraph covers one T cell receptor beta chain sequence. Its antigen is unknown. The source of the sample is a study of blood T cells in healthy people across ages. The study's findings and limits: Without sorted subsets, naive and antigen-experienced compartments could not be conclusively compared.

With a J-beta primer mix and a sample-barcoded 5' primer, a second PCR ran about 7 to 12 cycles. Each cDNA was tagged by a template-switch adaptor containing 12 random nucleotides. Each sample provided no less than 2.5 million CDR3-containing paired-end reads. TCRdb redid the calling of the 5' RACE reads with MiXCR, one entry per CDR3 protein. The sample consists of about a million distinct CDR3 sequences, about 53% of them appearing once. The CDR3 length is 16 residues. Germline lookup yields CDR1 SGHRS and CDR2 YFSETQ. Trimming cost V 4 bases and J 2 bases; bases outside gene matches: 9. Sequencing was done on a sample of blood. The chain joins TRBV5-1 to TRBJ2-3; TRBD2 matches at 8 bases. This TCR was recovered from an older woman in good health. In DNA, the CDR3 is TGCGCCAGCAGCCCACGGACTAGCAGTGCCACAGATACGCAGTATTTT. Translation: CASSPRTSSATDTQYF. The entire variable domain, with the rest obtained from reference TRBV5-1 and TRBJ2-3, is as follows: KAGVTQTPRYLIKTRGQQVTLSCSPISGHRSVSWYQQTPGQGLQFLFEYFSETQRNKGNFPGRFSGRQFSNSRSEMNVSTLELGDSALYLCASSPRTSSATDTQYFGPGTRLTVL.